The subject of this entry is one T cell receptor beta chain. Antigen unknown. The data were taken from a study of shared clonotypes between healthy human individuals. Regarding the study as a whole: Memory subsets generally showed smaller estimated richness than naive subsets did. Collection of samples was limited to blood; tissue repertoires likely differ. Rarefaction exposed incomplete sorted-subset sequencing despite large depth.

Trimming took off 4 bases at V and 1 base at J, with 16 bases between the two ends. This CDR3 region has 16 residues. The germline CDR1 and CDR2 sequences are SGHNT and YYREEE (reference sequence). Authors' analysis steps: Filtering was not the same, since immunoSEQ gave junction-only sequences without quality scores. Clones were read by immunoSEQ multiplex PCR, and TCRdb kept only the in-frame ones, dropping some. The V and J calls and clone size come from that table; D and trimming were worked out from the DNA. The data show 2 million to 2.5 million clones, approximately 94% seen once. The sequence was obtained from a man between 18 and 35 years old in good health. Sample: naive CD4+ T cells sorted from blood. Documented subset: CD45RA+ positively selected. The chain employs TRBV5-4 and TRBJ2-3; no clear D gene. DNA of the CDR3: TGTGCCAGCAGCCAAGAACAGAACTTGGGCACAGATACGCAGTATTTT. This codes for CASSQEQNLGTDTQYF. The whole variable domain, remainder taken from reference TRBV5-4 and TRBJ2-3, is ETGVTQSPTHLIKTRGQQVTLRCSSQSGHNTVSWYQQALGQGPQFIFQYYREEENGRGNFPPRFSGLQFPNYSSELNVNALELDDSALYLCASSQEQNLGTDTQYFGPGTRLTVL.